The 26 T cell receptor beta chains reported below all come from one sample, sequenced in a study of PD-1 blockade in classical Hodgkin lymphoma (dated by TCRdb to between 2020 and 2021). Library prep was done by the immunoSEQ multiplex PCR assay. Here the immuneACCESS table is served through TCRdb, limited to in-frame sequences with V and J called. Missing clones are a known gap in these copies; in checked studies unresolved V genes cover under half, and the rest lacks a known reason. This sample comprises around 13,000 clones, 80% to 85% of them detected only once. The top ten clonotypes cover more than 25% of the sample. In the paper's terms, the time point label means: cycle 1 day 1 (C1D1), immediately before nivolumab initiation. Every trial patient had relapsed following autologous stem cell transplantation, and prior brentuximab vedotin exposure was what differed among cohorts A, B and C.

This sample comprised peripheral blood mononuclear cells (PBMCs), obtained at baseline. These TCRs come from a human donor with classical Hodgkin lymphoma.

This chain links TRBV15 with TRBJ1-3; D uncertain. The V and J ends lost 5 bases and 4 bases respectively, with 6 bases between them. CDR3 length: 12 amino acids. Germline CDR1 is LNHNV and CDR2 is YYDKDF (reference sequence). The CDR3 reads CATSAMGNTIYF. The CDR3 DNA is TGTGCCACCAGCGCGATGGGAAACACCATATATTTT.

The J gene is TRBJ2-4, the V gene TRBV4-1; TRBD2 aligns across 12 bases. J gave up 2 bases and V 0 bases, and 8 bases lay outside the gene matches. The germline CDR1 and CDR2 sequences are MGHRA and YSYEKL. This CDR3 region has 19 residues. CDR3 amino acids: CASSQDATSGSFTKNIQYF. In nucleotides, the CDR3 is TGCGCCAGCAGCCAAGACGCGACTAGCGGGAGTTTTACCAAAAACATTCAGTACTTC.

The chain joins TRBV4-1 to TRBJ2-1; the D gene is possibly TRBD2 (6 bases). Germline V lookup: CDR1 MGHRA, CDR2 YSYEKL. Trimming shortened V by 1 base and J by 4 bases, and 17 bases separated the two germline ends. The CDR3 length is 17 residues. As DNA, the CDR3 is TGCGCCAGCAGCCAAGTGGGCATGGGACTTTCGTACAATGAGCAGTTCTTC. This codes for CASSQVGMGLSYNEQFF.

The chain employs TRBV18 and TRBJ1-2; D gene uncertain. This CDR3 has 12 residues. Germline V gives CDR1 KGHSH, CDR2 LQKENI. The V gene lost 4 bases and the J gene lost 2 bases, with 5 bases spanning the gap. This CDR3 reads CASSQDNYGYTF. In nucleotides, the CDR3 is TGTGCCAGCTCACAGGACAACTATGGCTACACCTTC. Based on the CDR3 plus reference TRBV18 and TRBJ1-2, the full variable domain is NAGVMQNPRHLVRRRGQEARLRCSPMKGHSHVYWYRQLPEEGLKFMVYLQKENIIDESGMPKERFSAEFPKEGPSILRIQQVVRGDSAAYFCASSQDNYGYTFGSGTRLTVV.

This clone was recorded once. The chain combines TRBV5-1 with TRBJ2-7; D gene unclear. Per the germline V gene, CDR1 is SGHRS and CDR2 is YFSETQ. V lost 6 bases, J lost 2 bases, and 18 bases lay in between. The CDR3 runs to 15 residues. CDR3 nucleotide sequence: TGCGCCAGCATCTCGGAAGTGCAGGTTCCCTACGAGCAGTACGTC. Protein sequence: CASISEVQVPYEQYV.

This chain uses TRBV5-1 with TRBJ2-2; 7 bases fit TRBD2. Germline V gives CDR1 SGHRS, CDR2 YFSETQ. The CDR3 extends over 16 amino acids. Unmatched junction bases numbered 9, after V lost 2 bases and J lost 5 bases. The chain's CDR3 is CASSLVAGERTGELFF. CDR3 DNA sequence: TGCGCCAGCAGCTTAGTTGCGGGAGAACGAACCGGGGAGCTGTTTTTT.

In this sample, this clone turned up once. This sequence joins TRBV19 and TRBJ2-1; perhaps TRBD1 as D (6 bases). There are 14 residues in the CDR3. The V end was cut by 1 base, the J end by 8 bases, with 12 bases between. The germline gives CDR1 LNHDA, CDR2 SQIVND (reference sequence). The CDR3 DNA sequence: TGTGCCAGTAGTATAGTCCTCAGGGGCGATGAGCAGTTCTTC. This sequence encodes CASSIVLRGDEQFF. The entire variable domain, with the rest obtained from reference TRBV19 and TRBJ2-1, is as follows: DGGITQSPKYLFRKEGQNVTLSCEQNLNHDAMYWYRQDPGQGLRLIYYSQIVNDFQKGDIAEGYSVSREKKESFPLTVTSAQKNPTAFYLCASSIVLRGDEQFFGPGTRLTVL.

The genes are TRBV5-1 and TRBJ2-3; 9 nucleotides agree with TRBD1. Germline CDR1 and CDR2: SGHRS and YFSETQ. The CDR3 is made up of 14 amino acids. The junction had 4 bases not matched to a gene; V was cut back by 4 bases and J by 4 bases. The CDR3 here is CASSPTGGADTQYF. The CDR3, as DNA: TGCGCCAGCAGCCCAACAGGGGGCGCAGATACGCAGTATTTT.

The chain recombines TRBV7-2 with TRBJ2-5; no clear D. V was cut by 1 base and J by 2 bases, with 11 bases left in between. The CDR3 extends over 15 amino acids. The germline CDR1 and CDR2 sequences are SGHTA and FQGNSA. CDR3 residues: CASSLVLSYQETQYF. DNA of the CDR3: TGTGCCAGCAGCTTAGTATTAAGTTATCAAGAGACCCAGTACTTC.

V and J are TRBV7-2 and TRBJ2-5; D is possibly TRBD1 (5 bases). There are 14 residues in the CDR3. Germline CDR1 reads SGHTA; CDR2 reads FQGNSA. The germline V and J ends were trimmed by 5 bases and 7 bases, with 17 bases remaining between them. Here the CDR3 reads CASSPMMGPGTQYF. DNA of the CDR3: TGTGCCAGCAGCCCTATGATGGGGCCGGGGACCCAGTACTTC.

As concerns this clone: The sample has other DNA sequences that encode this CDR3 too. The CDR3 nucleotides are TGCGCCAGCAGCCAAGACACTTCTAGAAACACCATATATTTT. Translated: CASSQDTSRNTIYF. The J gene is TRBJ1-3, the V gene TRBV4-3; D remains unclear. V lost 0 bases to trimming and J lost 5 bases, with 8 bases between them. Germline V CDR1 and CDR2: LGHNA, YSLEER. CDR3 length: 14 amino acids.

V usage is TRBV30 and J usage is TRBJ2-5; a weak D match, TRBD2 (5 bases). Germline V lookup: CDR1 GTSNPN, CDR2 SVGIG (reference sequence). The CDR3 runs to 14 residues. The ends were cut back, 3 bases at V and 7 bases at J, with 18 bases in the middle. The CDR3 reads CAWRPGERRRTQYF. The CDR3 DNA sequence: TGTGCCTGGAGGCCCGGGGAGAGGCGGCGGACCCAGTACTTC.

The gene calls are TRBV6-1 and TRBJ2-7; 9 bases agree with TRBD1. Germline CDR1 and CDR2: MNHNS and SASEGT. This CDR3 spans 14 amino acids. V was pared by 10 bases and J by 3 bases, with 10 bases of the junction left unmatched. CDR3 amino acids: CATRATGGRYEQYF. CDR3 DNA sequence: TGTGCCACCCGCGCTACAGGGGGCCGCTACGAGCAGTACTTC.

This chain uses TRBV9 with TRBJ2-4, with unresolved D. This CDR3 is built from 13 residues. V shed 4 bases and J shed 11 bases, with 16 bases lying between them. CDR1 is SGDLS and CDR2 is YYNGEE in the germline V gene. The CDR3 loop is CASSPDRPGVQYF. The CDR3 DNA sequence: TGTGCCAGCAGCCCCGACCGCCCGGGCGTTCAGTACTTC.

The count of this clone is one. The chain is built from TRBV4-2 and TRBJ2-7, with TRBD1 matching over 10 bases. The V gene's germline CDR1 is LGHNA and CDR2 YNFKEQ. The CDR3 totals 14 residues. V trimming: 2 bases; J trimming: 5 bases; junction bases outside the gene matches: 3. CDR3 DNA sequence: TGTGCCAGCAGCCAAAGACAGGGGGCCAACGAGCAGTACGTC. This gives the protein CASSQRQGANEQYV.

This chain uses TRBV6-1 with TRBJ2-1; 9 bases align to TRBD2. V was pared by 7 bases and J by 8 bases, with 6 bases of the junction left unmatched. Germline V gene sequence: CDR1 MNHNS, CDR2 SASEGT. This CDR3 has 13 residues. CDR3 nucleotide sequence: TGTGCCAGCACGGGGACTAGCTTGCATGAGCAGTTCTTC. Its translation: CASTGTSLHEQFF.

The V call is TRBV10-3, the J call TRBJ1-4; possible D gene TRBD1, 5 bases. The V gene lost 6 bases and the J gene lost 3 bases, with 8 bases spanning the gap. This CDR3 has 13 amino acids. CDR1 and CDR2 (germline): ENHRY, SYGVKD. CDR3 sequence: CAIRGTANEKLFF. CDR3 nucleotide sequence: TGTGCCATCAGGGGGACCGCTAATGAAAAACTGTTTTTT.

V gene TRBV7-3 combines with J gene TRBJ2-1; 8 nucleotides match TRBD2. V dropped 4 bases and J dropped 4; count of bases not matched to a gene: 6. CDR3 length equals 15 residues. Per the germline V gene, CDR1 is SGHTA and CDR2 is FQGTGA. CDR3 coding DNA: TGTGCCAGCAGCTCAGCCTCTAGCGGGTACAATGAGCAGTTCTTC. Residues: CASSSASSGYNEQFF.

V and J are TRBV30 and TRBJ1-1; D gene unclear. V shed 0 bases and J shed 1 base, with 9 bases lying between them. The CDR3 spans 14 residues. The V gene's germline CDR1 is GTSNPN and CDR2 SVGIG (reference sequence). The CDR3 region is CAWSVLAKNTEAFF. As DNA, the CDR3 is TGTGCCTGGAGTGTACTCGCCAAGAACACTGAAGCTTTCTTT.

This chain links TRBV29-1 with TRBJ2-5; D perhaps matches TRBD2 (5 bases). Germline CDR1 and CDR2: SQVTM and ANQGSEA. V lost 3 bases to trimming and J lost 9 bases, with 29 bases between them. The CDR3 contains 17 residues. CDR3: CSVDLGSRRVQNRAQYF. The CDR3 DNA follows: TGCAGCGTTGATTTGGGGTCAAGGCGGGTGCAGAATCGGGCCCAGTACTTC.

This clone showed up just a few times. The chain recombines TRBV4-3 with TRBJ2-1; maybe TRBD1 (5 bases). Trimming removed 3 bases from V and 8 bases from J, with 14 bases in between. Germline CDR1 and CDR2: LGHNA and YSLEER. This CDR3 is built from 14 residues. This CDR3 is CASSQESRGYEQFF. The CDR3 DNA follows: TGCGCCAGCAGCCAGGAATCAAGGGGCTATGAGCAGTTCTTC.

This chain joins TRBV7-9 and TRBJ2-7, with D possibly matching TRBD2 (6 bases). The germline V gene has CDR1 SEHNR and CDR2 FQNEAQ (reference sequence). V was cut by 6 bases and J by 3 bases, with 21 bases left in between. This CDR3 spans 16 amino acids. The CDR3 sequence is CASRSNLSGRYYEQYF. The CDR3 bases are TGTGCCAGCAGATCCAACCTTAGCGGAAGGTACTACGAGCAGTACTTC.

V and J are TRBV6-6 and TRBJ2-7; either TRBD1 or TRBD2 may supply D (5 bases each). Germline CDR1 MNHNY, CDR2 SVGAGI (reference sequence). The CDR3 spans 12 residues. Trimming cost V 6 bases and J 6 bases, with 12 bases left between them. Written as DNA, the CDR3 is TGTGCCAGCAGCCCCCGAGGGGTCGAGCAGTACTTC. Translated: CASSPRGVEQYF.

The chain has TRBV6-1 and TRBJ1-2, with 7 bases lining up with TRBD1. V lost 3 bases and J lost 4; bases outside the gene matches: 8. Germline loops: CDR1 MNHNS, CDR2 SASEGT. The CDR3 runs 15 residues. CDR3 loop: CASSDSGTVLYGYTF. DNA of the CDR3: TGTGCCAGCAGTGATTCCGGGACAGTTCTCTATGGCTACACCTTC.

The chain recombines TRBV7-8 with TRBJ2-5; TRBD1 aligns across 10 bases. J gave up 2 bases and V 6 bases, and 6 bases lay outside the gene matches. The CDR3 spans 15 residues. The germline CDR1 and CDR2 sequences are SGHVS and FQNEAQ. The CDR3 coding sequence is TGTGCCAGCAGTTTGGGACAGGGGCCTCAAGAGACCCAGTACTTC. Amino acids: CASSLGQGPQETQYF.

This chain links TRBV4-2 with TRBJ2-3; 7 bases are shared with TRBD2. There are 17 residues in the CDR3. J was trimmed by 2 bases and V by 1 base; bases with no gene match: 9. Germline V gene data show CDR1 as LGHNA and CDR2 as YNFKEQ. The CDR3 is CASSQGPTAGYTDTQYF. CDR3 nucleotide sequence: TGTGCCAGCAGCCAAGGTCCTACAGCGGGGTACACAGATACGCAGTATTTT.